The 22 T cell receptor beta chains below come from one sample, sequenced in a study of T cells in Graves' hyperthyroidism and ophthalmopathy. Amplification yielded TCR beta CDR3 regions, with RNA transcripts as the source. First-round RT-PCR with HTBI primers amplified the TCR CDR3 region. Using its own MiXCR run on the multiplex PCR reads, TCRdb lists one record per CDR3 protein. Among fewer than 400,000 distinct CDR3 sequences listed, over 12% were seen once. The specimen sequenced was blood. The origin of the receptors is a man aged 45-65 years with Graves' ophthalmopathy.

This clonotype was observed at least ten times. The rearrangement joins TRBV5-1 to TRBJ1-1; 7 positions agree with TRBD1. The trim removed 3 bases at V and 3 bases at J, leaving 2 bases unmatched. Germline CDR1 reads SGHRS; CDR2 reads YFSETQ. The CDR3 runs 13 residues. The CDR3 sequence: CASSWDRDTEAFF. The DNA of the CDR3 is TGCGCCAGCAGCTGGGACAGAGACACTGAAGCTTTCTTT.

This clonotype was seen many times. The gene calls are TRBV12-3 or TRBV12-4 and TRBJ2-7; TRBD1 matches 7 bases. With V trimmed by 6 bases and J by 6 bases, 8 bases remained unmatched. The CDR3 is 13 amino acids. This CDR3 reads CASSLTGASEQYF. Written as DNA, the CDR3 is TGTGCCAGCAGCCTAACAGGGGCCTCCGAGCAGTACTTC.

In its sample, this clonotype was seen many times. The chain is built from TRBV2 and TRBJ1-5; D unresolved. V was trimmed by 6 bases and J by 6 bases, leaving 12 bases between them. CDR1 and CDR2 (germline): SNHLY, FYNNEI. The CDR3 length is 13 residues. The CDR3 sequence is CASRNDPGQPQHF. The CDR3 coding sequence is TGTGCCAGCAGGAACGACCCCGGTCAGCCCCAGCATTTT.

This clonotype was recorded a few times. The chain has TRBV25-1 and TRBJ2-7, with TRBD1 as a possible D gene (5 bases). Trimming removed 4 bases from V and 9 bases from J, with 22 bases in between. This CDR3 is built from 15 residues. Germline V gives CDR1 MGHDK, CDR2 SYGVNS. This CDR3 is CASSARTPSRKGQYF. Here the CDR3 DNA reads TGTGCCAGCAGTGCAAGGACACCCTCTCGTAAGGGGCAGTACTTC.

This clonotype was detected ten times or more. The rearrangement links TRBV7-8 to TRBJ2-7, with D unresolved. Germline V gene data show CDR1 as SGHVS and CDR2 as FQNEAQ. Between the trimmed V and J ends, which lost 3 bases and 3 bases, there was a span of 15 bases. This CDR3 has 15 residues. The CDR3 here is CASSFGRAPYYEQYF. Here the CDR3 DNA reads TGTGCCAGCAGCTTCGGTCGAGCGCCTTACTACGAGCAGTACTTC. The complete variable domain, with remaining parts taken from reference TRBV7-8 and TRBJ2-7, reads GAGVSQSPRYKVAKRGQDVALRCDPISGHVSLFWYQQALGQGPEFLTYFQNEAQLDKSGLPSDRFFAERPEGSVSTLKIQRTQQEDSAVYLCASSFGRAPYYEQYFGPGTRLTVT.

The chain links TRBV9 to TRBJ2-2; D ambiguous. CDR1 SGDLS and CDR2 YYNGEE come from the germline V gene. The CDR3 sequence is 16 residues long. V was clipped by 4 bases and J by 0 bases, with 13 bases between them. The CDR3 sequence: CASSPREGANTGELFF. The DNA of the CDR3 is TGTGCCAGCAGCCCCCGCGAAGGCGCGAACACCGGGGAGCTGTTTTTT.

J is TRBJ2-5 and V is TRBV11-3; no reliable D call. The CDR3 sequence is 13 residues long. CDR1 and CDR2 from the germline V gene are SGHNT and YENEEA. The V end was cut by 4 bases, the J end by 5 bases, with 11 bases between. This CDR3 is CASSYGLRETQYF. In DNA, the CDR3 is TGTGCCAGCAGCTACGGGCTTAGGGAGACCCAGTACTTC. Full variable domain (remainder filled in from reference TRBV11-3 and TRBJ2-5): EAGVVQSPRYKIIEKKQPVAFWCNPISGHNTLYWYLQNLGQGPELLIRYENEEAVDDSQLPKDRFSAERLKGVDSTLKIQPAELGDSAVYLCASSYGLRETQYFGPGTRLLVL.

Turning to this clonotype: An end of the junction does not agree with germline; a read error may underlie this. V is TRBV5-6 and J is TRBJ2-2, with a weak D call TRBD2 (5 bases). The CDR3 has 15 residues. The germline CDR1 and CDR2 sequences are SGHDT and YYEEEE. Here the CDR3 reads CASSLAGTYTGEPFF. The DNA of the CDR3 is TGTGCCAGCAGCTTGGCCGGCACCTACACCGGGGAGCCGTTTTTT.

The chain has TRBV15 and TRBJ1-5, with 9 bases identical to TRBD1. Germline V gene sequence: CDR1 LNHNV, CDR2 YYDKDF (reference sequence). CDR3 length equals 15 residues. V gave up 1 base and J gave up 5 bases; unmatched junction bases: 3. The CDR3: CATSRGGQGDQPQHF. CDR3 sequence (DNA): TGTGCCACCAGCAGAGGGGGACAGGGTGATCAGCCCCAGCATTTT. Combining the CDR3 with reference TRBV15 and TRBJ1-5 gives the whole variable domain DAMVIQNPRYQVTQFGKPVTLSCSQTLNHNVMYWYQQKSSQAPKLLFHYYDKDFNNEADTPDNFQSRRPNTSFCFLDIRSPGLGDTAMYLCATSRGGQGDQPQHFGDGTRLSIL.

This clonotype has a count of ten or more. This chain links TRBV27 with TRBJ2-7; TRBD2 aligns across 11 bases. Per the germline V gene, CDR1 is MNHEY and CDR2 is SMNVEV (reference sequence). V trimming: 5 bases; J trimming: 2 bases; junction bases outside the gene matches: 11. This CDR3 comprises 17 residues. The DNA for the CDR3 is TGTGCCAGCAGTCCGTCCCGACTAGCGGGGAAGACCTACGAGCAGTACTTC. This translates into CASSPSRLAGKTYEQYF.

In its sample, this clonotype was seen many times. CDR3 protein: CSVGENEQFF. CDR3 nucleotides: TGCAGCGTTGGCGAAAATGAGCAGTTCTTC. The chain has TRBV29-1 and TRBJ2-1; no definite D call. The CDR3 is 10 amino acids. Trimming cost V 4 bases and J 7 bases, with 5 bases left between them. Germline V gene data show CDR1 as SQVTM and CDR2 as ANQGSEA.

The rearrangement uses TRBV9 and TRBJ1-1; TRBD1 might be the D (6 bases). V lost 1 base, J lost 3 bases, and 10 bases lay in between. The CDR3 is 14 amino acids. Germline V gene data show CDR1 as SGDLS and CDR2 as YYNGEE. This chain's CDR3 is CASSVLGGDTEAFF. The CDR3 DNA is TGTGCCAGCAGCGTATTAGGGGGAGACACTGAAGCTTTCTTT. Full variable domain (rest looked up from reference TRBV9 and TRBJ1-1): DSGVTQTPKHLITATGQRVTLRCSPRSGDLSVYWYQQSLDQGLQFLIQYYNGEERAKGNILERFSAQQFPDLHSELNLSSLELGDSALYFCASSVLGGDTEAFFGQGTRLTVV.

The genes are TRBV7-9 and TRBJ2-1; D is uncertain. The CDR3 consists of 15 residues. V dropped 0 bases and J dropped 9 bases, with 15 bases sitting between them. Germline CDR1 reads SEHNR; CDR2 reads FQNEAQ (reference sequence). The CDR3 nucleotides are TGTGCCAGCAGCTTAGCTTGGACCGTTTCGCCTGAGCAGTTCTTC. Translated, it gives CASSLAWTVSPEQFF.

This clonotype was counted many times. The J gene is TRBJ1-5, the V gene TRBV2, with 9 bases matching TRBD1. The J segment lost 3 bases and the V segment lost 6 bases, leaving 6 bases of the junction unmatched. The length of the CDR3 is 15 residues. The germline V gene has CDR1 SNHLY and CDR2 FYNNEI. The CDR3 loop reads CASSPTGGFNQPQHF. CDR3 nucleotide sequence: TGTGCCAGCAGCCCGACAGGGGGGTTCAATCAGCCCCAGCATTTT.

This clonotype came up many times. The J gene is TRBJ2-7, the V gene TRBV7-9; possibly TRBD1 or TRBD2 for D (5 bases each). Germline V gene lookup returns CDR1 SEHNR and CDR2 FQNEAQ (reference sequence). With 4 bases removed from V and 12 bases from J, the gap between germline ends came to 19 bases. This CDR3 region has 13 residues. CDR3 amino acids: CASSSNSGTPLYF. CDR3 DNA: TGTGCCAGCAGCTCGAATTCCGGGACCCCGCTGTACTTC.

This clonotype was counted ten times or more. CDR3 protein: CASSIALSVGQPQHF. In DNA form, the CDR3 reads TGTGCCAGTAGTATAGCACTGAGCGTAGGTCAGCCCCAGCATTTT. V is TRBV19 and J is TRBJ1-5, with unresolved D. The CDR3 is made up of 15 amino acids. Looked up from germline, CDR1 is LNHDA and CDR2 is SQIVND (reference sequence). V lost 1 base, J lost 6 bases, and 13 bases lay in between.

This clonotype was recorded at least ten times. J is TRBJ1-1 and V is TRBV2; D gene uncertain. Germline CDR1 SNHLY, CDR2 FYNNEI. Trimming pared 6 bases from V and 4 bases from J, leaving 12 bases between. CDR3 size: 13 residues. This CDR3 is CASRGRGFTEAFF. DNA of the CDR3: TGTGCCAGCAGGGGGAGAGGGTTCACTGAAGCTTTCTTT. Full variable domain (rest looked up from reference TRBV2 and TRBJ1-1): EPEVTQTPSHQVTQMGQEVILRCVPISNHLYFYWYRQILGQKVEFLVSFYNNEISEKSEIFDDQFSVERPDGSNFTLKIRSTKLEDSAMYFCASRGRGFTEAFFGQGTRLTVV.

This clonotype was observed many times. The chain recombines TRBV18 with TRBJ1-5; D gene uncertain. V shed 3 bases and J shed 2 bases, with 11 bases lying between them. There are 15 residues in the CDR3. The germline V gene has CDR1 KGHSH and CDR2 LQKENI. Written as DNA, the CDR3 is TGTGCCAGCTCACCCTCGTCAGGAGGCAATCAGCCCCAGCATTTT. Translated, it gives CASSPSSGGNQPQHF.

This clonotype was observed a few times. Written as DNA, the CDR3 is TGTGCCAGACTTGGACAGAACTATGGCTACACCTTC. Amino acid sequence: CARLGQNYGYTF. This sequence joins TRBV28 and TRBJ1-2; weak D call: TRBD1 (6 bases). Trimming left V 9 bases short and J 2 bases short, with 10 bases between. Germline loops: CDR1 MDHEN, CDR2 SYDVKM. The CDR3 is 12 residues long.

The sample holds many counts of this clonotype. V gene TRBV5-6 combines with J gene TRBJ1-2, with a possible D match to TRBD1 (6 bases). The CDR3 is 13 amino acids. CDR1 and CDR2 from the germline V gene are SGHDT and YYEEEE. The V end lost 4 bases, the J end lost 5 bases, and 12 bases lay between the germline ends. CDR3 protein: CASSPKGGYGYTF. As DNA, the CDR3 is TGTGCCAGCAGCCCCAAGGGGGGGTATGGCTACACCTTC.

This clonotype was recorded at least ten times. CDR3 sequence reads: CASSSREGRETQYF. The CDR3 DNA sequence: TGTGCCAGCAGCTCGCGGGAGGGCCGAGAGACCCAGTACTTC. The chain has TRBV5-8 and TRBJ2-5; TRBD2 aligns across 9 bases. The V segment lost 3 bases and the J segment 4 bases; nucleotides outside the gene matches: 4. The CDR3 has 14 amino acids. Germline CDR1 reads SGHTS; CDR2 reads YDEGEE.

The genes are TRBV27 and TRBJ2-2, with 8 bases identical to TRBD2. The ends lost 6 bases at V and 6 bases at J; junction bases unmatched: 6. The CDR3 is 14 residues long. Per the germline V gene, CDR1 is MNHEY and CDR2 is SMNVEV (reference sequence). The CDR3 DNA follows: TGTGCCAGCAGGGTTAGCGGGATTCCCGGGGAGCTGTTTTTT. Protein: CASRVSGIPGELFF.